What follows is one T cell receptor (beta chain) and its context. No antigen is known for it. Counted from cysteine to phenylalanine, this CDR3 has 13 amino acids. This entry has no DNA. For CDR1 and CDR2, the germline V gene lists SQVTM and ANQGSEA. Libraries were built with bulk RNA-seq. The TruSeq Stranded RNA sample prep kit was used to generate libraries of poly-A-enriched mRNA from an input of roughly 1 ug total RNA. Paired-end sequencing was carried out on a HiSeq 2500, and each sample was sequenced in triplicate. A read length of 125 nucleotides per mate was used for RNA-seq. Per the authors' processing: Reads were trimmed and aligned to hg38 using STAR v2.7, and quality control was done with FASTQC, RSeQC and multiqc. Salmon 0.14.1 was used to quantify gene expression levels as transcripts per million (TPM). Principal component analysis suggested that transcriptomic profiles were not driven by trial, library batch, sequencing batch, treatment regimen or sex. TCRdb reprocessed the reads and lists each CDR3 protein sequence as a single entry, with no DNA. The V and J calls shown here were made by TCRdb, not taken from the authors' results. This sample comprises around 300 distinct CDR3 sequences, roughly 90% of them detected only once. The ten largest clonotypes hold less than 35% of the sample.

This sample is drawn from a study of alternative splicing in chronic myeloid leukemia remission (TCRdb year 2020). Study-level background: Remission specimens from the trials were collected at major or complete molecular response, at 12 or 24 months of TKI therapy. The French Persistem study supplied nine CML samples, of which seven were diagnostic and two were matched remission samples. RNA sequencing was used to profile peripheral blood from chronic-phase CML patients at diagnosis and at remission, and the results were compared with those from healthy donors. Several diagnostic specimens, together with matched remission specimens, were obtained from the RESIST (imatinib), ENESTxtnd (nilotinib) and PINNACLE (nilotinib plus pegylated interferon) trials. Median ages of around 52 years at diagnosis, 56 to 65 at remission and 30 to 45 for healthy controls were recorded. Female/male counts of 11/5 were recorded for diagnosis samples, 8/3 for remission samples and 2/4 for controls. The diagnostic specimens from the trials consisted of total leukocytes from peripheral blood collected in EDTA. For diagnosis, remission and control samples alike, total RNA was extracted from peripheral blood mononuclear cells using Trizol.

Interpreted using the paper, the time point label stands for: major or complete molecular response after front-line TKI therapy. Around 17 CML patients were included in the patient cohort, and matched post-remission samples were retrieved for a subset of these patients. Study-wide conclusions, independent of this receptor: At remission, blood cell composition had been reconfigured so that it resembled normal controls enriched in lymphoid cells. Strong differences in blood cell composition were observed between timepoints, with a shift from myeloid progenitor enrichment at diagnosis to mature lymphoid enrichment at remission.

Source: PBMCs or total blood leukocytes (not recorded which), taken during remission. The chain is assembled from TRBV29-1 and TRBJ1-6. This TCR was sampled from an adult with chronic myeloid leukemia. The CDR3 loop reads CSARATHNSPLHF.